The 9 T cell receptor beta chains reported below all come from one sample, sequenced in a study of identical twins. TCRdb recomputed calls from the 5' RACE reads with MiXCR, one row per CDR3 protein. The table includes 200,000 to 250,000 distinct CDR3 sequences, about an eighth detected once. These data also formed part of another study, on yellow fever vaccine responses in identical twins.

What was sequenced was memory (CD45RO+) T cells sorted from blood. The receptors were sampled from a woman aged 18-29 years in good health.

This clonotype was seen more than once but under ten times. This sequence joins TRBV7-9 and TRBJ2-3; D not certain. Germline values: CDR1 SEHNR, CDR2 FQNEAQ (reference sequence). V dropped 8 bases and J dropped 5 bases, with 8 bases sitting between them. CDR3 length equals 11 residues. CDR3 sequence: CASPDGDTQYF. The CDR3 nucleotides are TGTGCCAGCCCAGACGGAGATACGCAGTATTTT.

This clonotype appeared a few times. The chain couples TRBV20-1 to TRBJ1-1; D uncertain. Germline V gene sequence: CDR1 DFQATT, CDR2 SNEGSKA (reference sequence). Trimming removed 1 base at V and 1 base at J, with 13 bases between. The CDR3 totals 15 residues. Here the CDR3 DNA reads TGCAGTGCTAGAGCCCCCGCGTGGGGGAACACTGAAGCTTTCTTT. This codes for CSARAPAWGNTEAFF.

This clonotype was seen only a few times. This sequence joins TRBV12-3 or TRBV12-4 and TRBJ2-2; perhaps TRBD1 as D (6 bases). V was trimmed by 6 bases and J by 6 bases, leaving 14 bases between them. The length of the CDR3 is 14 residues. The CDR3 region has the DNA TGTGCCAGCAGCCCCGACAGGACCGCCGGGGAGCTGTTTTTT. Residues: CASSPDRTAGELFF.

This clonotype turned up a few times. The rearrangement links TRBV10-3 to TRBJ1-2; no clear D. CDR1 and CDR2 (germline): ENHRY, SYGVKD. The CDR3 runs 15 residues. Trimming pared 6 bases from V and 0 bases from J, leaving 14 bases between. CDR3 in amino acids: CAIRVSATTNYGYTF. In DNA, the CDR3 is TGTGCCATCAGGGTGTCAGCTACGACTAACTATGGCTACACCTTC.

The table lists this clonotype with a few counts. The chain employs TRBV6-2 or TRBV6-3 and TRBJ2-7; 11 nucleotides align to TRBD1. The CDR3 covers 15 residues. Germline CDR1 MNHEY, CDR2 SVGEGT. Unmatched junction bases numbered 4, after V lost 6 bases and J lost 0 bases. DNA of the CDR3: TGTGCCAGCAGGAGCGGACAGGGGGCCTCCTACGAGCAGTACTTC. This sequence encodes CASRSGQGASYEQYF.

A remark on this clonotype: This could be a read error, since a much larger clone is one nucleotide away. This rearrangement joins TRBV4-3 to TRBJ2-3; D might be TRBD2 (6 bases). Germline V lookup: CDR1 LGHNA, CDR2 YSLEER. The CDR3 sequence is 15 residues long. V dropped 2 bases and J dropped 4 bases, with 13 bases sitting between them. In DNA form, the CDR3 reads TGCGCCAGCAGCCAAACTAGCTGGAAAGCAGATACGCAGTATTTT. Its protein product is CASSQTSWKADTQYF.

In its sample, this clonotype was seen a few times. The chain combines TRBV2 with TRBJ1-3; maybe TRBD1 (5 bases). CDR1 is SNHLY and CDR2 is FYNNEI in the germline V gene. V was trimmed by 7 bases and J by 0 bases, leaving 10 bases between them. This CDR3 is 14 amino acids long. The CDR3 loop reads CASTQQVSGNTIYF. CDR3 in DNA: TGTGCCAGCACCCAACAGGTCTCTGGAAACACCATATATTTT. Filled out from reference TRBV2 and TRBJ1-3, the complete variable domain reads EPEVTQTPSHQVTQMGQEVILRCVPISNHLYFYWYRQILGQKVEFLVSFYNNEISEKSEIFDDQFSVERPDGSNFTLKIRSTKLEDSAMYFCASTQQVSGNTIYFGEGSWLTVV.

This clonotype was seen at least ten times. The chain employs TRBV9 and TRBJ1-5; D perhaps matches TRBD1 (5 bases). The ends were cut back, 4 bases at V and 0 bases at J, with 14 bases in the middle. The CDR3 loop spans 16 amino acids. The germline CDR1 and CDR2 sequences are SGDLS and YYNGEE. The CDR3 loop reads CASSRGTAYSNQPQHF. CDR3 DNA sequence: TGTGCCAGCAGCCGTGGGACGGCTTATAGCAATCAGCCCCAGCATTTT.

This clonotype has only a few counts. The V and J genes are TRBV27 and TRBJ2-2; the D gene is possibly TRBD1 (5 bases). The V end lost 8 bases, the J end lost 5 bases, and 15 bases lay between the germline ends. Germline-derived CDR1 and CDR2 are MNHEY and SMNVEV (reference sequence). This CDR3 has 14 amino acids. The CDR3 is CASEVRQITGELFF. As DNA, the CDR3 is TGTGCCAGCGAAGTAAGACAGATAACCGGGGAGCTGTTTTTT.